This T cell receptor beta chain was obtained from a study of CD8 T cells in ankylosing spondylitis. Points from the study as a whole: CD8+ by phenotype, disease-linked clones were relatively rare in peripheral blood. Reports say disease-linked clones showed up significantly more in matched ankylosing spondylitis synovial fluid.

This clonotype was observed many times. The antigen remains unidentified. The V gene's germline CDR1 is SGDLS and CDR2 YYNGEE. CDR3 size: 17 residues. The V and J ends lost 1 base and 0 bases respectively, with 13 bases between them. Making use of molecular barcodes, quantitative 5'-RACE generated TCR beta libraries. TCRdb re-analysed the 5' RACE reads in MiXCR, keeping a single row per CDR3 protein. Found here are about 140,000 distinct CDR3 sequences, 7% to 9% of them singletons; the top ten hold about 7.1%. The sequence was collected from a male donor with ankylosing spondylitis. The sequencing input was synovial fluid, either unsorted or a sorted T cell fraction (not recorded which). The rearrangement uses TRBV9 and TRBJ2-2, with a weak D call TRBD2 (6 bases). The CDR3 loop reads CASSVLGAGTNTGELFF. CDR3 nucleotides: TGTGCCAGCAGCGTACTAGGAGCGGGCACGAACACCGGGGAGCTGTTTTTT.